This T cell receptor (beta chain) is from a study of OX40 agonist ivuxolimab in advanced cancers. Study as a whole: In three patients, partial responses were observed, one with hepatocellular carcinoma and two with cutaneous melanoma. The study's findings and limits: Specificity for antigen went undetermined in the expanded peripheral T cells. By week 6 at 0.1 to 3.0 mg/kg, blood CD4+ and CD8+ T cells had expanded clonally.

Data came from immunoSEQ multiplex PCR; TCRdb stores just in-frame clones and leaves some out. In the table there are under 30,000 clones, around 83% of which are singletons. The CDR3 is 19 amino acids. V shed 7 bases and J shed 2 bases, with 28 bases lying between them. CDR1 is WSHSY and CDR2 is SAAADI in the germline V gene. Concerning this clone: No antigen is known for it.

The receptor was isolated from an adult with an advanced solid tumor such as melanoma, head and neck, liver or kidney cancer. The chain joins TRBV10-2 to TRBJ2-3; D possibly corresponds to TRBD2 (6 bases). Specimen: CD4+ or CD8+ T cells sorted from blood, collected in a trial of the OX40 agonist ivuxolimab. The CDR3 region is CASKDHLAPVAFLTDTQYF. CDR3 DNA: TGCGCCAGCAAGGACCACCTAGCGCCAGTAGCCTTCCTCACAGATACGCAGTATTTT.